These 25 T cell receptor beta chains were sequenced from one sample in a study of memory CD4+ T cells and cytomegalovirus serostatus. Single viable CD3+CD4+CD8-CD45RO+ cells were sorted as the memory CD4+ T cells. The method was immunoSEQ multiplex PCR; TCRdb's version includes in-frame clones alone and lacks a portion of them. The sample carries 61,000 or so clones, over 60% recorded once. What was sequenced was memory CD4+ T cells from blood. These receptors were obtained from an adult in good health and CMV-seronegative. Some clones in this sample may be carry-over from other donors' samples.

This clone was recorded a few times. CDR3 in amino acids: CATSRDSPGTGNHEQYF. CDR3 DNA: TGTGCCACCAGCAGAGATAGCCCCGGGACAGGGAACCACGAGCAGTACTTC. V gene TRBV15 combines with J gene TRBJ2-7; 9 bases align to TRBD1. The CDR3 has 17 residues. Per the germline V gene, CDR1 is LNHNV and CDR2 is YYDKDF (reference sequence). V was clipped by 0 bases and J by 5 bases; unmatched bases: 11.

The rearrangement joins TRBV6-4 to TRBJ1-2; D not resolved. V was cut by 3 bases and J by 1 base, with 0 bases left in between. The germline CDR1 and CDR2 sequences are MRHNA and SNTAGT. There are 11 residues in the CDR3. The CDR3 DNA is TGTGCCAGCAGTGATAACTATGGCTACACCTTC. Residues: CASSDNYGYTF.

This clone has more than one count but fewer than ten. The rearrangement joins TRBV10-3 to TRBJ1-1; D possibly corresponds to TRBD1 (6 bases). The CDR3 contains 15 residues. Germline V gives CDR1 ENHRY, CDR2 SYGVKD. Trimming removed 10 bases at V and 0 bases at J, with 18 bases between. The CDR3 protein is CATSTGTLMNTEAFF. Written as DNA, the CDR3 is TGTGCCACCTCTACAGGGACTCTAATGAACACTGAAGCTTTCTTT.

This chain uses TRBV5-1 with TRBJ2-3; D gene uncertain. V was cut by 1 base and J by 4 bases, with 7 bases left in between. The germline V gene encodes CDR1 SGHRS and CDR2 YFSETQ. The CDR3 runs 13 residues. The CDR3 DNA reads as TGCGCCAGCAGCTTGTCCCCCTCAGATACGCAGTATTTT. It codes for CASSLSPSDTQYF. Based on the CDR3 plus reference TRBV5-1 and TRBJ2-3, the full variable domain is KAGVTQTPRYLIKTRGQQVTLSCSPISGHRSVSWYQQTPGQGLQFLFEYFSETQRNKGNFPGRFSGRQFSNSRSEMNVSTLELGDSALYLCASSLSPSDTQYFGPGTRLTVL.

The sample holds one count of this clone. The chain is built from TRBV6-5 and TRBJ2-3, with D tentatively TRBD2 (5 bases). CDR1 and CDR2 (germline): MNHEY, SVGAGI. V lost 6 bases, J lost 9 bases, and 16 bases lay in between. The CDR3 length is 13 residues. CDR3 in amino acids: CASRGGLAQTQYF. The CDR3 DNA is TGTGCCAGCAGGGGTGGACTGGCTCAGACGCAGTATTTT.

The rearrangement uses TRBV2 and TRBJ2-3; 11 nucleotides agree with TRBD1. CDR1 is SNHLY, CDR2 FYNNEI, per germline. V shed 3 bases, J shed 6 bases, and the junction held 5 bases outside the gene matches. The CDR3 totals 15 residues. CDR3 DNA: TGTGCCAGCAGTGAGTTGGGGGACAGGGGGGATACGCAGTATTTT. This codes for CASSELGDRGDTQYF.

V is TRBV27 and J is TRBJ1-2; 7 nucleotides match TRBD1. CDR1 is MNHEY, CDR2 SMNVEV, per germline (reference sequence). CDR3 size: 16 residues. Trimming at V came to 5 bases and at J to 2 bases, leaving 11 bases not matched to a gene. CDR3 DNA: TGTGCCAGCAGTCGCACCGGGACAGTACTAAACTATGGCTACACCTTC. Protein sequence: CASSRTGTVLNYGYTF.

This chain joins TRBV18 and TRBJ2-4, with a weak D call TRBD1 (5 bases). Per the germline V gene, CDR1 is KGHSH and CDR2 is LQKENI. Trimming left V 1 base short and J 7 bases short, with 11 bases between. The CDR3 loop spans 14 amino acids. The CDR3 here is CASSPQGSENIQYF. The CDR3 DNA reads as TGTGCCAGCTCACCACAGGGGTCCGAGAACATTCAGTACTTC.

The rearrangement uses TRBV7-2 and TRBJ2-3, with 8 positions matching TRBD2. Germline V gene sequence: CDR1 SGHTA, CDR2 FQGNSA. V shed 6 bases, J shed 6 bases, and the junction held 8 bases outside the gene matches. This CDR3 has 14 residues. The CDR3 nucleotides are TGTGCCAGCAGTCAGACTAGCGTCGTGGATACGCAGTATTTT. Translation: CASSQTSVVDTQYF. Looking up the rest from reference TRBV7-2 and TRBJ2-3 gives the full variable domain: GAGVSQSPSNKVTEKGKDVELRCDPISGHTALYWYRQSLGQGLEFLIYFQGNSAPDKSGLPSDRFSAERTGGSVSTLTIQRTQQEDSAVYLCASSQTSVVDTQYFGPGTRLTVL.

This chain links TRBV7-3 with TRBJ2-5, with D maybe TRBD1 (5 bases). Germline V gene lookup returns CDR1 SGHTA and CDR2 FQGTGA. The CDR3 is 13 amino acids. The ends were cut back, 3 bases at V and 3 bases at J, with 8 bases in the middle. In nucleotides, the CDR3 is TGTGCCAGCAGCTTCGGCAGGGAAGAGACCCAGTACTTC. It yields the protein CASSFGREETQYF.

The chain is built from TRBV6-6 and TRBJ1-3; D not resolved. V lost 8 bases to trimming and J lost 5 bases, with 10 bases between them. The CDR3 runs to 12 residues. Looked up from germline, CDR1 is MNHNY and CDR2 is SVGAGI (reference sequence). CDR3 sequence reads: CASRDHRNTIYF. The CDR3 region has the DNA TGTGCCAGCCGGGATCATAGAAACACCATATATTTT.

The J gene is TRBJ2-7, the V gene TRBV7-2; 8 bases match TRBD2. V lost 3 bases to trimming and J lost 2 bases; unmatched junction nucleotides: 3. Germline assignment: CDR1 SGHTA and CDR2 FQGNSA. The CDR3 runs 14 residues. The CDR3 DNA is TGTGCCAGCAGCTTGAAAGCGGGAGCCTACGAGCAGTACTTC. Translating it yields CASSLKAGAYEQYF.

A few counts support this clone. One end of the junction fails to match germline, which may point to a read error. This chain connects TRBV7-7 to TRBJ2-1, with unresolved D. In germline, CDR1 is SSHAT, CDR2 FNYEAQ (reference sequence). The CDR3 has 14 amino acids. Written as DNA, the CDR3 is TGTGCTAGCAGCTCGACTCTGGCAGCCAATGAGCAGTTCTTC. Amino acids: CASSSTLAANEQFF. The full variable domain, with the rest looked up from reference TRBV7-7 and TRBJ2-1, is GAGVSQSPRYKVTKRGQDVTLRCDPISSHATLYWYQQALGQGPEFLTYFNYEAQPDKSGLPSDRFSAERPEGSISTLTIQRTEQRDSAMYRCASSSTLAANEQFFGPGTRLTVL.

The chain couples TRBV28 to TRBJ2-4, with TRBD1 matching 9 bases. CDR3 length: 13 residues. Germline V gives CDR1 MDHEN, CDR2 SYDVKM. The V and J ends lost 9 bases and 4 bases, in that order; junction bases with no gene match: 4. As DNA, the CDR3 is TGTGCCAGAAACGACAGGGGGAAAAACATTCAGTACTTC. This sequence encodes CARNDRGKNIQYF.

The gene calls are TRBV28 and TRBJ2-3; TRBD2 agrees at 14 bases. Germline V gene lookup returns CDR1 MDHEN and CDR2 SYDVKM. The CDR3 consists of 17 residues. The trim removed 4 bases at V and 2 bases at J, leaving 5 bases unmatched. Here the CDR3 DNA reads TGTGCCAGCAGTTCCTCGGGACTAGCGGGAGCCACAGATACGCAGTATTTT. Its protein is CASSSSGLAGATDTQYF.

The chain carries TRBV18 and TRBJ2-5; D remains ambiguous. The CDR3 runs to 16 residues. Trimming pared 3 bases from V and 3 bases from J, leaving 17 bases between. Germline assignment: CDR1 KGHSH and CDR2 LQKENI. Here the CDR3 reads CASSPYDGEAKETQYF. The DNA of the CDR3 is TGTGCCAGCTCACCGTACGACGGAGAGGCGAAAGAGACCCAGTACTTC.

In its sample, this clone was seen once. The gene calls are TRBV29-1 and TRBJ2-7; 7 bases match TRBD2. CDR1 is SQVTM and CDR2 is ANQGSEA in the germline V gene. After removal of 0 bases from V and 3 bases from J, the junction contained 5 bases not matched to a gene. The CDR3 consists of 14 residues. The CDR3 spells CSVEDGLGDYEQYF. The CDR3 nucleotides read TGCAGCGTTGAAGATGGACTAGGGGACTACGAGCAGTACTTC.

The rearrangement links TRBV6-5 to TRBJ1-1; D is possibly TRBD1 (6 bases). The CDR3 totals 15 residues. Germline V lookup: CDR1 MNHEY, CDR2 SVGAGI. V was shortened by 0 bases and J by 10 bases, with 18 bases between the two germline ends. The DNA for the CDR3 is TGTGCCAGCAGTTACTCTCCAGGGGTGGGTAGCGTAGCTTTCTTT. It is translated as CASSYSPGVGSVAFF.

The J gene is TRBJ1-4, the V gene TRBV28; D ambiguous. CDR3 length equals 13 residues. V was shortened by 6 bases and J by 8 bases, with 13 bases between the two germline ends. Germline V gene data show CDR1 as MDHEN and CDR2 as SYDVKM. The CDR3 nucleotides read TGTGCCAGCAGGGGGAGACCCCGGGAAAAACTGTTTTTT. Protein sequence: CASRGRPREKLFF.

This chain links TRBV4-1 with TRBJ2-2; the D gene is possibly TRBD1 (5 bases). Germline assignment: CDR1 MGHRA and CDR2 YSYEKL. CDR3 length equals 14 residues. V dropped 4 bases and J dropped 7 bases, with 13 bases sitting between them. CDR3 coding DNA: TGCGCCAGCAGCCCCCCTGCTGACAGCGGGGAGCTGTTTTTT. Its protein product is CASSPPADSGELFF.

The chain carries TRBV11-2 and TRBJ1-2; tentatively, D is TRBD1 (6 bases). The CDR3 consists of 15 residues. Germline assignment: CDR1 SGHAT and CDR2 FQNNGV. The V and J ends lost 5 bases and 8 bases respectively, with 21 bases between them. Here the CDR3 reads CASSPLDRSRDGYTF. CDR3 nucleotides: TGTGCCAGCAGCCCATTGGACAGAAGCAGGGACGGCTACACCTTC.

V is TRBV29-1 and J is TRBJ1-4, with 7 bases identical to TRBD1. CDR3 length: 13 residues. CDR1 and CDR2 from the germline V gene are SQVTM and ANQGSEA. V trimming: 5 bases; J trimming: 7 bases; junction bases outside the gene matches: 7. Here the CDR3 DNA reads TGCAGCGTTCGGCCAGGGGGGAGTGAAAAACTGTTTTTT. This sequence encodes CSVRPGGSEKLFF.

This clone was found once. The chain joins TRBV6-5 to TRBJ2-5; D not resolved. The CDR3 totals 15 residues. Trimming cost V 5 bases and J 5 bases, with 18 bases left between them. Germline assignment: CDR1 MNHEY and CDR2 SVGAGI. The CDR3 DNA sequence: TGTGCCAGCAGTAGAACGTTGGTTGCATGGGAGACCCAGTACTTC. It specifies CASSRTLVAWETQYF.

The V gene is TRBV10-2, the J gene TRBJ1-3; TRBD1 agrees at 7 bases. CDR1 and CDR2 (germline): WSHSY, SAAADI. CDR3 length: 14 residues. V was pared by 6 bases and J by 2 bases, with 4 bases of the junction left unmatched. The DNA of the CDR3 is TGCGCCAGCAGGTCGACAGGGCCTGGAAACACCATATATTTT. Its protein is CASRSTGPGNTIYF.

The CDR3 sequence: CASSHRLAGANTGELFF. CDR3 DNA: TGTGCCAGCAGCCACCGACTAGCGGGCGCGAACACCGGGGAGCTGTTTTTT. The V call is TRBV5-4, the J call TRBJ2-2; 10 bases agree with TRBD2. The CDR3 contains 17 residues. The V gene end was trimmed by 4 bases and the J gene end by 0 bases; junction bases not matched to a gene: 6. Germline V gives CDR1 SGHNT, CDR2 YYREEE (reference sequence).